This T cell receptor beta chain comes out of a study of blood T cell repertoires in COVID-19. Study context: Sites in the United States, Italy and Spain provided acute and convalescent COVID-19 samples. T cells, B-cell-depleted T cells, or PBMCs supplied cDNA or gDNA.

Under the authors' procedure: Nucleated cell number was recorded as an estimate derived from reference gene primer amplification. Only in-frame clones appear in the TCRdb table, and some are missing; sequencing was by immunoSEQ multiplex PCR. From that table come the V and J calls and clone size; the DNA was used to work out D and trimming. The table has approximately 200,000 clones, about 81% seen once. Seattle patients were enrolled during active infection and followed longitudinally. V lost 5 bases and J lost 7; bases outside the gene matches: 8. CDR1 and CDR2 from the germline V gene are MDHEN and SYDVKM. The CDR3 runs to 15 residues.

The V and J genes are TRBV28 and TRBJ2-1, with 10 bases identical to TRBD2. This TCR was recovered from a woman of 80 years or more with COVID-19, enrolled during active disease. Specimen: peripheral blood. CDR3 residues: CASSTPGLASNEQFF. The CDR3 DNA sequence: TGTGCCAGCAGTACACCGGGACTAGCGTCGAATGAGCAGTTCTTC.